The 31 T cell receptor beta chains reported below all come from one sample, sequenced in a study of T cell repertoires in cytomegalovirus infection. MiXCR, applied by TCRdb to the reads, yields one record per CDR3 protein. This sample has 300,000 or so distinct CDR3 sequences; roughly 25% occur once, and the top ten carry approximately 13%. The sequencing input was PBMCs. The receptor set was obtained from a human donor in good health (CMV status not recorded). Some clones in this sample may be carry-over from other donors' samples.

The rearrangement joins TRBV28 to TRBJ2-3; D perhaps matches TRBD1 (6 bases). V dropped 5 bases and J dropped 6 bases, with 18 bases sitting between them. This CDR3 has 15 residues. Germline V gene data show CDR1 as MDHEN and CDR2 as SYDVKM. The CDR3, as DNA: TGTGCCAGCAGTGAGACAGGAGGAGAGTTGGATACGCAGTATTTT. Amino acid sequence: CASSETGGELDTQYF.

In DNA, the CDR3 is TGTGCCAGCAGCGTTGCCGGGTCTGAAGCTTTCTTT. This codes for CASSVAGSEAFF. The rearrangement joins TRBV11-3 to TRBJ1-1; D unclear. V was cut by 5 bases and J by 6 bases, with 10 bases left in between. Germline lookup yields CDR1 SGHNT and CDR2 YENEEA. The CDR3 has 12 residues.

Regarding this clonotype: Here the CDR3 omits its conserved ending phenylalanine or tryptophan, so a read error is the likely source. This sequence joins TRBV15 and TRBJ2-1; the D is unclear. The CDR3 spans 13 residues. The ends were cut back, 0 bases at V and 4 bases at J, with 4 bases in the middle. Per the germline V gene, CDR1 is LNHNV and CDR2 is YYDKDF (reference sequence). CDR3 loop: CATSRDQYNEQFS. DNA of the CDR3: TGTGCCACCAGCAGAGACCAGTACAATGAGCAGTTCTCC.

V usage is TRBV7-9 and J usage is TRBJ1-5; TRBD1 matches 9 bases. V lost 2 bases to trimming and J lost 3 bases; unmatched junction nucleotides: 11. This CDR3 comprises 18 residues. In germline, CDR1 is SEHNR, CDR2 FQNEAQ (reference sequence). The CDR3 loop is CASSLLSPGTGNNQPQHF. The CDR3 bases are TGTGCCAGCAGCTTATTGAGTCCCGGGACAGGGAACAATCAGCCCCAGCATTTT.

The CDR3 sequence is CASSSRWLAGVETQYF. The CDR3 DNA reads TGTGCCAGCAGCTCCCGTTGGTTAGCGGGAGTGGAGACCCAGTACTTC. J is TRBJ2-5 and V is TRBV11-2; 9 bases align to TRBD2. The trim removed 4 bases at V and 5 bases at J, leaving 11 bases unmatched. The V gene's germline CDR1 is SGHAT and CDR2 FQNNGV. CDR3 length: 16 residues.

This clonotype was seen a handful of times. This sequence joins TRBV20-1 and TRBJ1-4; TRBD1 aligns across 8 bases. CDR1 is DFQATT and CDR2 is SNEGSKA in the germline V gene (reference sequence). Trimming cost V 6 bases and J 4 bases; bases outside gene matches: 4. The CDR3 totals 13 residues. The CDR3 DNA reads TGCAGTGCCTGGGACAGGATTAATGAAAAACTGTTTTTT. It codes for CSAWDRINEKLFF.

The J gene is TRBJ2-3, the V gene TRBV20-1; D gene ambiguous. Trimming left V 0 bases short and J 7 bases short, with 14 bases between. Germline loops: CDR1 DFQATT, CDR2 SNEGSKA (reference sequence). The CDR3 has 14 amino acids. CDR3 sequence: CSARDSAKGHTQYF. In DNA form, the CDR3 reads TGCAGTGCTAGAGATTCCGCGAAGGGTCATACGCAGTATTTT.

The table lists this clonotype with many counts. The gene calls are TRBV7-2 and TRBJ2-1; TRBD1 or TRBD2 may be the D gene (5 bases each). Trimming took off 5 bases at V and 1 base at J, with 6 bases between the two ends. The CDR3 contains 13 residues. Germline V gene sequence: CDR1 SGHTA, CDR2 FQGNSA. CDR3 DNA sequence: TGTGCCAGCAGCGGGGGTTCCTACAATGAGCAGTTCTTC. Encoded protein: CASSGGSYNEQFF.

This clonotype was detected many times. V usage is TRBV7-2 and J usage is TRBJ2-7; no reliable D call. Trimming cost V 2 bases and J 0 bases, with 11 bases left between them. CDR3 length: 15 residues. Germline assignment: CDR1 SGHTA and CDR2 FQGNSA. Here the CDR3 reads CASSLHRHTSYEQYF. DNA of the CDR3: TGTGCCAGCAGCTTACATAGGCATACCTCCTACGAGCAGTACTTC.

CDR3 sequence reads: CASRYGPGQGETEAFF. The CDR3 nucleotides read TGTGCCAGCAGATACGGACCGGGACAGGGGGAGACTGAAGCTTTCTTT. The gene calls are TRBV5-6 and TRBJ1-1; 11 nucleotides align to TRBD1. Germline V gene data show CDR1 as SGHDT and CDR2 as YYEEEE. This CDR3 has 16 amino acids. J was trimmed by 5 bases and V by 5 bases; bases with no gene match: 11. Full variable domain (rest looked up from reference TRBV5-6 and TRBJ1-1): DAGVTQSPTHLIKTRGQQVTLRCSPKSGHDTVSWYQQALGQGPQFIFQYYEEEERQRGNFPDRFSGHQFPNYSSELNVNALLLGDSALYLCASRYGPGQGETEAFFGQGTRLTVV.

This clonotype has a count of ten or more. This chain joins TRBV11-2 and TRBJ2-1; TRBD1 or TRBD2 may be the D gene (5 bases each). The CDR3 runs 14 residues. The V gene's germline CDR1 is SGHAT and CDR2 FQNNGV. V was cut by 1 base and J by 5 bases, with 9 bases left in between. The CDR3: CASSLVGPDNEQFF. Here the CDR3 DNA reads TGTGCCAGCAGCTTAGTGGGACCTGACAATGAGCAGTTCTTC. The complete variable domain, with remaining parts taken from reference TRBV11-2 and TRBJ2-1, reads EAGVAQSPRYKIIEKRQSVAFWCNPISGHATLYWYQQILGQGPKLLIQFQNNGVVDDSQLPKDRFSAERLKGVDSTLKIQPAKLEDSAVYLCASSLVGPDNEQFFGPGTRLTVL.

The CDR3 is CASSQGSRDSPLHF. The CDR3 DNA reads TGTGCCAGCAGCCAAGGCAGTAGAGATTCACCCCTCCACTTT. The rearrangement links TRBV14 to TRBJ1-6, with unresolved D. Trimming took 1 base from V and 8 from J, leaving 9 bases between them. Germline CDR1 SGHDN, CDR2 FVKESK. The CDR3 has 14 amino acids.

A few counts support this clonotype. The J gene is TRBJ2-1, the V gene TRBV7-6; 8 bases map to TRBD2. CDR3 size: 15 residues. The germline V gene encodes CDR1 SGHVS and CDR2 FNYEAQ. Losses at the gene ends were 1 base for V and 5 bases for J; bases not matched to a gene: 4. CDR3 sequence reads: CASSLVAGLDNEQFF. The CDR3 nucleotides are TGTGCCAGCAGCTTAGTAGCGGGACTCGACAATGAGCAGTTCTTC.

There are many counts of this clonotype. CDR3 sequence: CASSEQENTEAFF. CDR3 bases: TGCGCCAGCAGTGAACAGGAGAACACTGAAGCTTTCTTT. J is TRBJ1-1 and V is TRBV10-1; possibly TRBD1 for D (5 bases). Germline assignment: CDR1 WNHNN and CDR2 SYGVQD (reference sequence). CDR3 size: 13 residues. The V and J ends lost 3 bases and 1 base respectively, with 6 bases between them.

V is TRBV6-8 and J is TRBJ2-6, with TRBD1 matching 11 bases. Germline CDR1 MNHGY, CDR2 SAAAGT. This CDR3 contains 16 residues. Germline trimming cut 4 bases from V and 2 bases from J; bases unmatched to any gene: 1. The chain's CDR3 is CASSWTGGAGANVLTF. The CDR3 DNA is TGTGCCAGCAGTTGGACAGGGGGCGCTGGGGCCAACGTCCTGACTTTC.

CDR3 nucleotide sequence: TGTGCCAGCAGTTTAACGCGGGACAGGGTTTCTAATCAGCCCCAGCATTTT. Its translation is CASSLTRDRVSNQPQHF. The gene calls are TRBV12-3 or TRBV12-4 and TRBJ1-5; 9 bases agree with TRBD1. The CDR3 runs to 17 residues. V shed 2 bases, J shed 4 bases, and the junction held 9 bases outside the gene matches.

The table lists this clonotype with many counts. V is TRBV28 and J is TRBJ2-7, with D unclear. The germline V gene encodes CDR1 MDHEN and CDR2 SYDVKM. This CDR3 has 11 residues. V lost 6 bases and J lost 6, with 9 bases in between. The DNA of the CDR3 is TGTGCCAGCAGCCCACGAGGCGAGCAGTACTTC. Its protein is CASSPRGEQYF.

The V gene is TRBV12-3 or TRBV12-4, the J gene TRBJ2-6, with D perhaps TRBD1 or TRBD2 (6 bases each). V gave up 6 bases and J gave up 0 bases, with 15 bases separating them. This CDR3 is 17 amino acids long. The CDR3 sequence is CASRNVGGHSGANVLTF. DNA of the CDR3: TGTGCCAGCAGGAACGTCGGGGGACACTCTGGGGCCAACGTCCTGACTTTC.

The genes are TRBV24-1 and TRBJ2-1, with D unresolved. CDR3 length: 12 amino acids. From germline, CDR1 is KGHDR and CDR2 SFDVKD. V lost 5 bases to trimming and J lost 6 bases, with 7 bases between them. Written as DNA, the CDR3 is TGTGCCACCAGTGGGTCGGGCAATGAGCAGTTCTTC. As protein: CATSGSGNEQFF.

The J gene is TRBJ2-7, the V gene TRBV7-9; D gene ambiguous. The germline gives CDR1 SEHNR, CDR2 FQNEAQ (reference sequence). There are 12 residues in the CDR3. The V and J ends lost 5 bases and 8 bases respectively, with 13 bases between them. The CDR3: CASSLLYDKQYF. The CDR3 nucleotides are TGTGCCAGCAGCCTCCTCTACGATAAGCAGTACTTC.

This clonotype was observed a few times. The chain carries TRBV6-2 or TRBV6-3 and TRBJ2-7; D unclear. CDR1 and CDR2 from the germline V gene are MNHEY and SVGEGT. The CDR3 runs 13 residues. The ends were cut back, 3 bases at V and 2 bases at J, with 8 bases in the middle. The CDR3 region is CASSYGLAYEQYF. CDR3 nucleotide sequence: TGTGCCAGCAGTTATGGGTTGGCCTACGAGCAGTACTTC.

The table lists this clonotype with many counts. The rearrangement uses TRBV7-8 and TRBJ2-4; D may be TRBD1 (6 bases). Trimming pared 5 bases from V and 9 bases from J, leaving 20 bases between. CDR1 is SGHVS and CDR2 is FQNEAQ in the germline V gene. This CDR3 is 15 amino acids long. In DNA, the CDR3 is TGTGCCAGCAGCCTAAATGACAGGTTAAATGGCATTCAGTACTTC. It codes for CASSLNDRLNGIQYF.

The chain combines TRBV7-1 with TRBJ2-1; 7 bases map to TRBD1. TRBV7-1 is classed as an ORF, of uncertain function. The CDR3 contains 15 residues. V lost 5 bases to trimming and J lost 4 bases; unmatched junction nucleotides: 8. The CDR3 sequence: CASSPGTEEYNEQFF. Here the CDR3 DNA reads TGTGCCAGCAGCCCCGGGACAGAAGAATACAATGAGCAGTTCTTC.

This clonotype was counted between two and nine times. The chain employs TRBV29-1 and TRBJ2-5; D unclear. The length of the CDR3 is 12 residues. V shed 4 bases and J shed 4 bases, with 10 bases lying between them. CDR1 is SQVTM, CDR2 ANQGSEA, per germline. As DNA, the CDR3 is TGCAGCGTTGTAGGTATTGGAGAGACCCAGTACTTC. Its translation: CSVVGIGETQYF.

V and J are TRBV6-1 and TRBJ2-5; perhaps TRBD2 as D (7 bases). Germline-derived CDR1 and CDR2 are MNHNS and SASEGT. Trimming took 5 bases from V and 7 from J, leaving 17 bases between them. The CDR3 spans 14 residues. Written as DNA, the CDR3 is TGTGCCAGCAGTCCCGGGGGGCGCGCAGGGACCCAGTACTTC. Its protein is CASSPGGRAGTQYF.

The gene calls are TRBV28 and TRBJ2-1; TRBD1 might be the D (5 bases). CDR1 MDHEN and CDR2 SYDVKM come from the germline V gene. V was pared by 8 bases and J by 6 bases, with 17 bases between. The CDR3 spans 14 residues. Here the CDR3 DNA reads TGTGCCAGCGGATCGACAGTGCCCTTCAATGAGCAGTTCTTC. Translation: CASGSTVPFNEQFF.

The genes are TRBV7-2 and TRBJ1-4; D is unresolved. The CDR3 has 13 residues. Germline values: CDR1 SGHTA, CDR2 FQGNSA. Deletions cut 8 bases from V and 4 bases from J, with 11 bases between. In DNA form, the CDR3 reads TGTGCCAGCTCCCTACAGATTAATGAAAAACTGTTTTTT. It encodes CASSLQINEKLFF. Looking up the rest from reference TRBV7-2 and TRBJ1-4 gives the full variable domain: GAGVSQSPSNKVTEKGKDVELRCDPISGHTALYWYRQSLGQGLEFLIYFQGNSAPDKSGLPSDRFSAERTGGSVSTLTIQRTQQEDSAVYLCASSLQINEKLFFGSGTQLSVL.

This clonotype was seen more than once but under ten times. This sequence joins TRBV6-2 or TRBV6-3 and TRBJ2-6, with a weak D call TRBD1 (6 bases). V was trimmed by 2 bases and J by 0 bases, leaving 11 bases between them. The CDR3 is 17 residues long. CDR1 is MNHEY, CDR2 SVGEGT, per germline. The DNA of the CDR3 is TGTGCCAGCAGTTACATGACAGGAGTCTCTGGGGCCAACGTCCTGACTTTC. This translates into CASSYMTGVSGANVLTF.

This clonotype was counted only a few times. The chain recombines TRBV2 with TRBJ2-2; TRBD2 matches 12 bases. The trim removed 6 bases at V and 4 bases at J, leaving 3 bases unmatched. The CDR3 is 15 residues long. The V gene's germline CDR1 is SNHLY and CDR2 FYNNEI. The CDR3 DNA follows: TGTGCCAGCAGCAAGACTAGCGGGAGCACCGGGGAGCTGTTTTTT. It codes for CASSKTSGSTGELFF.

This clonotype was recorded at least ten times. The genes are TRBV12-3 or TRBV12-4 and TRBJ2-1; 11 bases are shared with TRBD1. V lost 6 bases to trimming and J lost 4 bases; unmatched junction nucleotides: 14. The CDR3 has 18 amino acids. This CDR3 is CASSLLRGQGVGYNEQFF. The CDR3 DNA sequence: TGTGCCAGCAGCCTCTTAAGGGGACAGGGGGTAGGGTACAATGAGCAGTTCTTC.

The chain carries TRBV4-3 and TRBJ1-1; D uncertain. This CDR3 has 15 residues. V was pared by 0 bases and J by 3 bases, with 11 bases between. CDR1 LGHNA and CDR2 YSLEER come from the germline V gene. This CDR3 reads CASSQDTTLYTEAFF. In DNA form, the CDR3 reads TGCGCCAGCAGCCAAGATACGACGTTATACACTGAAGCTTTCTTT.